Following are 29 T cell receptor beta chains from one sample sequenced in a study of beta chain features in type 1 diabetes. For these TCRs, the target antigens are not known. Study findings and constraints: All four CD4+ subsets from Type 1 diabetes patients carried moderately but significantly shorter TCRB CDR3s.

Expressed TCRB transcripts got sequenced, as all isolated RNA was reverse transcribed. Sequenced by immunoSEQ multiplex PCR; TCRdb stores in-frame clones only, minus some. The data contain about 260,000 clones, 20% of them singletons. What was sequenced was naive CD4+ T cells from blood. These receptor sequences come from a woman aged 40 to 50 with type 1 diabetes.

A few counts support this clone. V usage is TRBV5-4 and J usage is TRBJ2-1, with a possible D match to TRBD2 (7 bases). The germline V gene encodes CDR1 SGHNT and CDR2 YYREEE (reference sequence). With 0 bases removed from V and 5 bases from J, the gap between germline ends came to 12 bases. This CDR3 comprises 15 residues. CDR3 amino acids: CASSLARGRHNEQFF. In DNA, the CDR3 is TGTGCCAGCAGCTTGGCGCGGGGGCGACACAATGAGCAGTTCTTC.

This clone has only a few counts. The genes are TRBV29-1 and TRBJ2-7; 9 bases match TRBD1. Unmatched junction bases numbered 1, after V lost 1 base and J lost 3 bases. From germline, CDR1 is SQVTM and CDR2 ANQGSEA. The CDR3 length is 13 residues. CDR3 residues: CSVEGTGVYEQYF. CDR3 nucleotides: TGCAGCGTTGAAGGGACAGGGGTCTACGAGCAGTACTTC.

Only a few counts were recorded for this clone. The genes are TRBV7-9 and TRBJ2-7; 9 bases map to TRBD1. Germline trimming cut 5 bases from V and 3 bases from J; bases unmatched to any gene: 14. Germline CDR1 reads SEHNR; CDR2 reads FQNEAQ (reference sequence). This CDR3 region has 17 residues. CDR3 in DNA: TGTGCCAGCAGCCTAAAAGACAGGGGGGACACGTACTACGAGCAGTACTTC. Protein sequence: CASSLKDRGDTYYEQYF.

This clone has a handful of counts. V is TRBV2 and J is TRBJ2-3; D possibly corresponds to TRBD2 (5 bases). Germline CDR1 and CDR2: SNHLY and FYNNEI. Trimming removed 8 bases at V and 13 bases at J, with 16 bases between. CDR3 length: 11 amino acids. The CDR3 DNA follows: TGTGCCAGCCGTCCCGGGATCAGCGAGTATTTT. Its protein product is CASRPGISEYF.

The rearrangement uses TRBV5-1 and TRBJ2-5; tentatively, D is TRBD1 (5 bases). Trimming left V 0 bases short and J 2 bases short, with 8 bases between. Germline V gene data show CDR1 as SGHRS and CDR2 as YFSETQ. The CDR3 loop spans 14 amino acids. The CDR3: CASSLEDRQETQYF. For the CDR3, the DNA is TGCGCCAGCAGCTTGGAAGACAGACAAGAGACCCAGTACTTC. Using reference TRBV5-1 and TRBJ2-5 for the parts outside the CDR3, the full variable domain is KAGVTQTPRYLIKTRGQQVTLSCSPISGHRSVSWYQQTPGQGLQFLFEYFSETQRNKGNFPGRFSGRQFSNSRSEMNVSTLELGDSALYLCASSLEDRQETQYFGPGTRLLVL.

This clone has a handful of counts. V usage is TRBV7-2 and J usage is TRBJ2-7; D is perhaps TRBD1 (6 bases). The CDR3 totals 15 residues. Germline CDR1 reads SGHTA; CDR2 reads FQGNSA. Trimming shortened V by 5 bases and J by 4 bases, and 18 bases separated the two germline ends. The DNA of the CDR3 is TGTGCCAGCAGCCGTGGACAGCGCGGGCTATACGAGCAGTACTTC. The encoded protein is CASSRGQRGLYEQYF.

The J gene is TRBJ2-3, the V gene TRBV29-1; TRBD1 matches 7 bases. V gave up 7 bases and J gave up 1 base; unmatched junction bases: 5. Looked up from germline, CDR1 is SQVTM and CDR2 is ANQGSEA. This CDR3 spans 13 amino acids. This CDR3 reads CSALTGGTDTQYF. DNA for the CDR3: TGCAGCGCCCTAACAGGGGGCACAGATACGCAGTATTTT.

The sample holds a few counts of this clone. The rearrangement joins TRBV7-9 to TRBJ2-5; D possibly corresponds to TRBD2 (5 bases). Germline-derived CDR1 and CDR2 are SEHNR and FQNEAQ (reference sequence). This CDR3 comprises 14 residues. V was clipped by 3 bases and J by 4 bases, with 12 bases between them. The chain's CDR3 is CASSFRGTGETQYF. The CDR3 bases are TGTGCCAGCAGCTTCCGGGGTACGGGAGAGACCCAGTACTTC.

The chain combines TRBV29-1 with TRBJ2-7, with D possibly matching TRBD1 (7 bases). From germline, CDR1 is SQVTM and CDR2 ANQGSEA. V lost 4 bases and J lost 5, with 15 bases in between. CDR3 length: 13 amino acids. In DNA, the CDR3 is TGCAGCGTTGGGTACAGGGGAGGCAACGAGCAGTACTTC. This gives the protein CSVGYRGGNEQYF.

The chain has TRBV6-5 and TRBJ2-6; tentatively, D is TRBD1 (6 bases). This CDR3 comprises 15 residues. CDR1 is MNHEY, CDR2 SVGAGI, per germline. Trimming took 9 bases from V and 1 from J, leaving 13 bases between them. Written as DNA, the CDR3 is TGTGCCAGTCAGGGGCTCGGGTCTGGGGCCAACGTCCTGACTTTC. The encoded protein is CASQGLGSGANVLTF.

The chain recombines TRBV11-2 with TRBJ2-3; 12 bases map to TRBD2. The germline CDR1 and CDR2 sequences are SGHAT and FQNNGV. The J segment lost 0 bases and the V segment lost 2 bases, leaving 6 bases of the junction unmatched. The CDR3 spans 18 residues. The CDR3 nucleotides read TGTGCCAGCAGCTTATTCCCCGGGACTAGCGGGAGCACAGATACGCAGTATTTT. This sequence encodes CASSLFPGTSGSTDTQYF.

The chain uses TRBV9 and TRBJ1-3; TRBD1 aligns across 7 bases. The CDR3 runs 14 residues. Germline V lookup: CDR1 SGDLS, CDR2 YYNGEE. V lost 4 bases and J lost 4; bases outside the gene matches: 5. For the CDR3, the DNA is TGTGCCAGCAGCTCGACAGGGCAAGGAAACACCATATATTTT. This translates into CASSSTGQGNTIYF.

This chain joins TRBV5-4 and TRBJ2-1; 10 bases are shared with TRBD2. The CDR3 spans 13 residues. Germline V lookup: CDR1 SGHNT, CDR2 YYREEE (reference sequence). V dropped 2 bases and J dropped 8; count of bases not matched to a gene: 1. CDR3 bases: TGTGCCAGCAGCTTCGGGACTAGCGATGAGCAGTTCTTC. Its protein is CASSFGTSDEQFF.

The V call is TRBV20-1, the J call TRBJ2-1; D is uncertain. The germline gives CDR1 DFQATT, CDR2 SNEGSKA (reference sequence). The V end was cut by 6 bases, the J end by 9 bases, with 12 bases between. The CDR3 is 11 amino acids. CDR3 sequence reads: CSAPMTTEQFF. CDR3 DNA sequence: TGCAGTGCCCCCATGACAACTGAGCAGTTCTTC.

This clone came up a few times. The CDR3 coding sequence is TGTGCCAGCAGAGGGACAAGCCAGAACACTGAAGCTTTCTTT. Residues: CASRGTSQNTEAFF. The gene calls are TRBV25-1 and TRBJ1-1, with D possibly matching TRBD1 (6 bases). Germline CDR1 and CDR2: MGHDK and SYGVNS. The CDR3 totals 14 residues. Trimming shortened V by 6 bases and J by 1 base, and 12 bases separated the two germline ends.

The rearrangement joins TRBV6-5 to TRBJ1-1, with TRBD1 matching 7 bases. Germline V gene data show CDR1 as MNHEY and CDR2 as SVGAGI. Unmatched junction bases numbered 4, after V lost 5 bases and J lost 4 bases. This CDR3 has 13 residues. The CDR3 is CASSQQGSTEAFF. The CDR3 DNA is TGTGCCAGCAGTCAACAGGGGAGCACTGAAGCTTTCTTT.

The rearrangement links TRBV28 to TRBJ1-1; D is unresolved. Trimming stripped 6 bases from V and 1 base from J, with 9 bases between. This CDR3 region has 13 residues. The germline gives CDR1 MDHEN, CDR2 SYDVKM. CDR3 sequence reads: CASSPLRNTEAFF. Written as DNA, the CDR3 is TGTGCCAGCAGCCCCCTCCGGAACACTGAAGCTTTCTTT.

Only a few counts were recorded for this clone. The gene calls are TRBV2 and TRBJ2-3, with 7 bases lining up with TRBD1. The trim removed 8 bases at V and 5 bases at J, leaving 7 bases unmatched. Per germline, CDR1 SNHLY and CDR2 FYNNEI. There are 13 residues in the CDR3. The CDR3 nucleotides read TGTGCCAGCCTGAAGGGGGCCGGAGATACGCAGTATTTT. Protein sequence: CASLKGAGDTQYF.

The rearrangement uses TRBV29-1 and TRBJ2-7, with 8 bases aligning to TRBD1. Germline trimming cut 5 bases from V and 5 bases from J; bases unmatched to any gene: 8. Looked up from germline, CDR1 is SQVTM and CDR2 is ANQGSEA. This CDR3 comprises 13 residues. The CDR3 loop reads CSVRTGKRDEQYF. CDR3 DNA: TGCAGCGTTAGGACAGGGAAGAGGGACGAGCAGTACTTC.

This clone came up a few times. The J gene is TRBJ2-1, the V gene TRBV6-5; D is uncertain. The germline gives CDR1 MNHEY, CDR2 SVGAGI. The CDR3 covers 12 residues. With 5 bases removed from V and 10 bases from J, the gap between germline ends came to 12 bases. In nucleotides, the CDR3 is TGTGCCAGCAGTCCAGCAGGAATGGAGCAGTTCTTC. This translates into CASSPAGMEQFF.

The chain employs TRBV5-4 and TRBJ2-2; tentatively, D is TRBD1 (5 bases). Germline V gene lookup returns CDR1 SGHNT and CDR2 YYREEE (reference sequence). V lost 2 bases and J lost 6, with 11 bases in between. The CDR3 sequence is 14 residues long. The CDR3 nucleotides are TGTGCCAGCAGCTTAGGCCAGGGTTCCGGGGAGCTGTTTTTT. Translating it yields CASSLGQGSGELFF. The full variable domain, in which reference TRBV5-4 and TRBJ2-2 provide the parts outside the CDR3, is ETGVTQSPTHLIKTRGQQVTLRCSSQSGHNTVSWYQQALGQGPQFIFQYYREEENGRGNFPPRFSGLQFPNYSSELNVNALELDDSALYLCASSLGQGSGELFFGEGSRLTVL.

This sequence joins TRBV18 and TRBJ2-7, with 13 bases fitting TRBD2. The CDR3 is made up of 17 amino acids. V trimming: 6 bases; J trimming: 0 bases; junction bases outside the gene matches: 8. In germline, CDR1 is KGHSH, CDR2 LQKENI. The CDR3 bases are TGTGCCAGCTCCCCGGGACTAGCGGGAACTAGCTCCTACGAGCAGTACTTC. It yields the protein CASSPGLAGTSSYEQYF.

The V gene is TRBV28, the J gene TRBJ1-4; D is possibly TRBD1 (5 bases). Germline V gives CDR1 MDHEN, CDR2 SYDVKM. V lost 2 bases to trimming and J lost 4 bases, with 11 bases between them. The CDR3 totals 15 residues. CDR3 nucleotides: TGTGCCAGCAGTTTAGCAACAGGAAGTAATGAAAAACTGTTTTTT. Its translation: CASSLATGSNEKLFF.

This clone was seen a handful of times. The rearrangement uses TRBV29-1 and TRBJ2-7, with D possibly TRBD2 on 5 matching bases. The ends were cut back, 5 bases at V and 3 bases at J, with 11 bases in the middle. The CDR3 extends over 12 amino acids. Looked up from germline, CDR1 is SQVTM and CDR2 is ANQGSEA. The CDR3, as DNA: TGCAGCGTTTCGTCGACTATCTACGAGCAGTACTTC. It codes for CSVSSTIYEQYF.

The chain employs TRBV30 and TRBJ2-3; 7 positions agree with TRBD2. Trimming cost V 5 bases and J 1 base; bases outside gene matches: 6. CDR1 and CDR2 from the germline V gene are GTSNPN and SVGIG (reference sequence). The CDR3 extends over 14 amino acids. The CDR3 sequence is CAWASGKGTDTQYF. CDR3 bases: TGTGCCTGGGCCAGCGGGAAGGGCACAGATACGCAGTATTTT.

V and J are TRBV28 and TRBJ2-3; D not certain. V was pared by 5 bases and J by 0 bases, with 12 bases between. Germline V gene data show CDR1 as MDHEN and CDR2 as SYDVKM. The CDR3 runs to 15 residues. CDR3 sequence: CASSTPGTSTDTQYF. CDR3 nucleotide sequence: TGTGCCAGCAGTACACCGGGTACTAGCACAGATACGCAGTATTTT.

The gene calls are TRBV20-1 and TRBJ2-1; D not certain. Trimming removed 8 bases from V and 3 bases from J, with 5 bases in between. CDR1 is DFQATT, CDR2 SNEGSKA, per germline (reference sequence). The CDR3 sequence is 10 residues long. The CDR3 DNA follows: TGCAGTCCCATCTACAATGAGCAGTTCTTC. Translating it yields CSPIYNEQFF.

The chain is built from TRBV4-3 and TRBJ1-2; 8 bases are a match to TRBD1. The CDR3 is 15 residues long. Germline-derived CDR1 and CDR2 are LGHNA and YSLEER. After removal of 3 bases from V and 1 base from J, the junction contained 4 bases not matched to a gene. The chain's CDR3 is CASSHGQGINYGYTF. DNA for the CDR3: TGCGCCAGCAGCCACGGACAGGGAATTAACTATGGCTACACCTTC.

The V gene is TRBV4-2, the J gene TRBJ2-2, with TRBD1 matching over 7 bases. V shed 1 base, J shed 12 bases, and the junction held 17 bases outside the gene matches. The CDR3 has 17 amino acids. In germline, CDR1 is LGHNA, CDR2 YNFKEQ. In DNA, the CDR3 is TGTGCCAGCAGCCAAGGAGTTGGACAGGCGAACAGAGGTCAGCTGTTTTTT. It translates to CASSQGVGQANRGQLFF.